These T cell receptor beta chains were read from a single sample in a study of technical replicates of blood from several donors. The assay was immunoSEQ multiplex PCR, and TCRdb's table has in-frame clones only and misses some. Of some 87,000 clones listed, roughly 96% are singletons. The specimen sequenced was T cells isolated from PBMCs. The receptor set was obtained from a human donor in good health. The CDR3 runs from the conserved cysteine through the conserved F or W. D genes are given only for firm matches. Some rows have no size entry. The others give once, few or many, or a class for an expanded clone.

TRBV2	-	TRBD2	TRBJ2-3	TGTGCCAGCAGGAGACTAGCGGGAGGGACAGATACGCAGTATTTT	CASRRLAGGTDTQYF
TRBV6-5	-	-	TRBJ2-5	TGTGCCAGCAGTTACTCTACTGGGCCAGGGCGGGAGACCCAGTACTTC	CASSYSTGPGRETQYF
TRBV15	once	TRBD2	TRBJ2-3	TGTGCCACCAGCAGAGAAGAGCGGGAGTTAGATACGCAGTATTTT	CATSREERELDTQYF
TRBV2	-	-	TRBJ2-1	TGTGCCAGCGGAACTGGGACTTTCAATGAGCAGTTCTTC	CASGTGTFNEQFF
TRBV30	-	-	TRBJ2-5	TGTGCCTGGAGTGATCTAGGGGAATGGGAGACCCAGTACTTC	CAWSDLGEWETQYF
TRBV9	-	TRBD1	TRBJ2-5	TGTGCCAGCAGCGCGGGACAGTATCAAGAGACCCAGTACTTC	CASSAGQYQETQYF
TRBV4-1	-	-	TRBJ2-7	TGCGCCAGCAGCCAAGAGGGGCCTAGCGACTCCTACGAGCAGTACTTC	CASSQEGPSDSYEQYF
TRBV19	once	TRBD2	TRBJ2-4	TGTGCCAGTAGTATGCGGGGGGGAGCCAAAAACATTCAGTACTTC	CASSMRGGAKNIQYF
TRBV29-1	-	TRBD1	TRBJ2-1	TGCAGCGCCTATCCCGGGACAGGGGGATACAATGAGCAGTTCTTC	CSAYPGTGGYNEQFF
TRBV9	-	-	TRBJ2-2	TGTGCCAGCAGCGTAGCTAACGGCTGGAGCGGGGAGCTGTTTTTT	CASSVANGWSGELFF
TRBV9	-	TRBD2	TRBJ2-2	TGTGCCAGCAGCGGTGGGGGGGACTATCGAAACCCCGGGGAGCTGTTTTTT	CASSGGGDYRNPGELFF
TRBV5-1	-	TRBD1	TRBJ1-1	TGCGCCAGCAGCTCTGCCGGGACAGGGTTAATCGCCACTGAAGCTTTCTTT	CASSSAGTGLIATEAFF
TRBV19	-	TRBD1	TRBJ1-2	TGTGCCAGTAGTCTACGGACAGGGCCCTATGGCTACACCTTC	CASSLRTGPYGYTF
TRBV27	-	TRBD1	TRBJ1-4	TGTGCCAGCCGGGCTTCCGGGACAGTTAGAGAAAAACTGTTTTTT	CASRASGTVREKLFF
TRBV18	-	-	TRBJ1-1	TGTGCCAGCTTACTCGGGAACACTGAAGCTTTCTTT	CASLLGNTEAFF
TRBV7-9	few	-	TRBJ1-1	TGTGCCAGCAGCTTAGCTTCGGCGGTTAACACTGAAGCTTTCTTT	CASSLASAVNTEAFF
TRBV2	-	TRBD2	TRBJ2-2	TGTGCCAGCAGTGAATCCGGGGGGACTCCACCCGGGGAGCTGTTTTTT	CASSESGGTPPGELFF
TRBV29-1	-	TRBD1	TRBJ2-7	TGCAGCGTTTCCAAACAGGGGGCTGAGCAGTACTTC	CSVSKQGAEQYF
TRBV29-1	-	-	TRBJ1-1	TGCAGCGTTCTTGATCGAGAGTTGTCCGAAGCTTTCTTT	CSVLDRELSEAFF
TRBV7-2	-	TRBD2	TRBJ2-7	TGTGCCAGCAACCCGACTAGCGGGAATGGCTACGAGCAGTACTTC	CASNPTSGNGYEQYF
TRBV6-5	-	-	TRBJ1-1	TGTGCCAGCAGTTACTCGAGGGCTACTGAAGCTTTCTTT	CASSYSRATEAFF
TRBV27	-	TRBD2	TRBJ2-7	TGTGCCAGCAGTTTATATCAGCTAGCGGGATACGAGCAGTACTTC	CASSLYQLAGYEQYF
TRBV5-1	-	-	TRBJ1-1	TGCGCCAGCAGCCCAGACAGGCCCATGAACACTGAAGCTTTCTTT	CASSPDRPMNTEAFF
TRBV11-2	-	TRBD2	TRBJ2-1	TGTGCCAGCAGGCGAGCGGGAGGGTACAATGAGCAGTTCTTC	CASRRAGGYNEQFF
TRBV11-2	-	TRBD2	TRBJ2-1	TGTGCCAGCACCCTTCTAGCGGGAGGGGGCGATGAGCAGTTCTTC	CASTLLAGGGDEQFF
TRBV28	-	TRBD2	TRBJ2-1	TGTGCCAGCAGTTTAATCCAGCGGGAGGCCCTTGGGCAGTTCTTC	CASSLIQREALGQFF